The rows below give T cell receptor beta chains drawn from one sample of a study of T cell responses to AZD1222 COVID-19 vaccine. Produced via immunoSEQ multiplex PCR; TCRdb's table is partial and in-frame only. In the table there are 95,000 to 150,000 clones, around 94% of which are singletons. This sample comprised peripheral blood, obtained on day 0 of AZD1222 vaccination. Every receptor here comes from an adult in good health. The CDR3 runs from the conserved cysteine through the conserved F or W. D genes are given only for firm matches. Where a row states a size, it is once, few, many or the class of an expanded clone; other rows omit it.

V: TRBV18; size: NA; J: TRBJ1-1; D: NA; length: 14; CDR3: CASSPQGVGTEAFF; DNA: TGTGCCAGCTCACCACAGGGGGTGGGCACTGAAGCTTTCTTT
V: TRBV5-6; size: NA; J: TRBJ1-4; D: NA; length: 14; CDR3: CASSYGTENEKLFF; DNA: TGTGCCAGCAGCTACGGGACGGAGAATGAAAAACTGTTTTTT
V: TRBV5-1; size: NA; J: TRBJ1-4; D: TRBD1; length: 15; CDR3: CASSPWTGRNEKLFF; DNA: TGCGCCAGCAGCCCGTGGACAGGCCGTAATGAAAAACTGTTTTTT
V: TRBV6-7; size: NA; J: TRBJ1-1; D: NA; length: 13; CDR3: CATPEGLNTEAFF; DNA: TGTGCCACCCCTGAAGGGTTGAACACTGAAGCTTTCTTT
V: TRBV12-3/TRBV12-4; size: NA; J: TRBJ1-2; D: NA; length: 13; CDR3: CASSLAGSDGYTF; DNA: TGTGCCAGCAGTTTAGCAGGGAGTGATGGCTACACCTTC
V: TRBV4-1; size: few; J: TRBJ2-3; D: NA; length: 15; CDR3: CASSILPRNTDTQYF; DNA: TGCGCCAGCAGCATACTCCCGAGAAACACAGATACGCAGTATTTT
V: TRBV9; size: NA; J: TRBJ2-1; D: NA; length: 15; CDR3: CASSVGGGSYNEQFF; DNA: TGTGCCAGCAGCGTAGGGGGCGGCTCCTACAATGAGCAGTTCTTC
V: TRBV4-1; size: NA; J: TRBJ1-1; D: NA; length: 13; CDR3: CASSPPGRTEAFF; DNA: TGCGCCAGCAGCCCGCCAGGGCGGACTGAAGCTTTCTTT
V: TRBV7-7; size: NA; J: TRBJ1-4; D: NA; length: 18; CDR3: CASSLAKVRRELNEKLFF; DNA: TGTGCTAGCAGCTTAGCCAAAGTTCGGAGGGAGCTTAATGAAAAACTGTTTTTT
V: TRBV9; size: NA; J: TRBJ1-6; D: NA; length: 14; CDR3: CASSVGPPGSPLHF; DNA: TGTGCCAGCAGCGTAGGCCCCCCTGGGTCACCCCTCCACTTT
V: TRBV30; size: NA; J: TRBJ1-3; D: NA; length: 13; CDR3: CAWTQISGNTIYF; DNA: TGTGCCTGGACACAGATCTCTGGAAACACCATATATTTT
V: TRBV12-3/TRBV12-4; size: NA; J: TRBJ1-2; D: TRBD1; length: 12; CDR3: CATRQGPLGYTF; DNA: TGTGCCACCAGACAGGGCCCTTTGGGCTACACCTTC
V: TRBV5-5; size: once; J: TRBJ1-5; D: TRBD1; length: 14; CDR3: CASSQGGSNQPQHF; DNA: TGTGCCAGCAGCCAGGGGGGCTCCAATCAGCCCCAGCATTTT
V: TRBV7-2; size: NA; J: TRBJ2-3; D: TRBD1; length: 13; CDR3: CASSNTGGNTQYF; DNA: TGTGCCAGCAGCAATACAGGGGGGAATACGCAGTATTTT
V: TRBV5-1; size: NA; J: TRBJ2-7; D: NA; length: 14; CDR3: CASSLDEPSEKQYF; DNA: TGCGCCAGCAGCTTGGACGAGCCGTCAGAAAAGCAGTACTTC
V: TRBV7-9; size: NA; J: TRBJ1-2; D: NA; length: 12; CDR3: CASSSFNGGYTF; DNA: TGTGCCAGCAGCTCCTTTAATGGGGGCTACACCTTC
V: TRBV2; size: NA; J: TRBJ2-7; D: NA; length: 14; CDR3: CASSGRYGNYEQYF; DNA: TGTGCCAGCAGTGGAAGGTATGGAAACTACGAGCAGTACTTC
V: TRBV5-6; size: NA; J: TRBJ2-1; D: NA; length: 15; CDR3: CASSLAVSSYNEQFF; DNA: TGTGCCAGCAGCTTGGCGGTCAGCTCCTACAATGAGCAGTTCTTC
V: TRBV19; size: few; J: TRBJ1-1; D: NA; length: 11; CDR3: CASSEQGITFF; DNA: TGTGCCAGTAGTGAACAGGGTATAACTTTCTTT
V: TRBV27; size: NA; J: TRBJ1-4; D: NA; length: 14; CDR3: CASRAGQINEKLFF; DNA: TGTGCCAGCAGGGCGGGGCAGATTAATGAAAAACTGTTTTTT
V: TRBV19; size: NA; J: TRBJ1-2; D: NA; length: 12; CDR3: CAKSSPPYGYTF; DNA: TGTGCCAAGTCCTCTCCTCCCTATGGCTACACCTTC
V: TRBV7-2; size: NA; J: TRBJ1-2; D: NA; length: 12; CDR3: CASSIREGGYTF; DNA: TGTGCCAGCAGCATCAGGGAAGGCGGCTACACCTTC
V: TRBV9; size: once; J: TRBJ1-3; D: NA; length: 17; CDR3: CASSVAGRQSSGNTIYF; DNA: TGTGCCAGCAGCGTAGCTGGCAGACAGAGCTCTGGAAACACCATATATTTT
V: TRBV19; size: NA; J: TRBJ1-4; D: NA; length: 16; CDR3: CASSIRQRLREEKLFF; DNA: TGTGCCAGTAGTATAAGACAGCGCTTGCGGGAAGAAAAACTGTTTTTT
V: TRBV19; size: NA; J: TRBJ1-1; D: NA; length: 15; CDR3: CASKAIGGRFTEAFF; DNA: TGTGCCAGTAAGGCGATCGGCGGACGCTTCACTGAAGCTTTCTTT
V: TRBV14; size: few; J: TRBJ1-6; D: NA; length: 16; CDR3: CASSQDPQGRRSPLHF; DNA: TGTGCCAGCAGCCAAGATCCCCAGGGGAGGCGATCACCCCTCCACTTT
V: TRBV6-5; size: NA; J: TRBJ2-3; D: NA; length: 11; CDR3: CATRPADTQYF; DNA: TGTGCCACCCGGCCCGCGGATACGCAGTATTTT
V: TRBV18; size: NA; J: TRBJ1-2; D: NA; length: 13; CDR3: CASSPGVNYGYTF; DNA: TGTGCCAGCTCACCAGGGGTTAACTATGGCTACACCTTC
V: TRBV10-3; size: NA; J: TRBJ1-2; D: NA; length: 14; CDR3: CAISESNGLRGYTF; DNA: TGTGCCATCAGTGAGTCTAATGGTTTGCGTGGCTACACCTTC
V: TRBV24-1; size: once; J: TRBJ1-5; D: NA; length: 15; CDR3: CATSDPRAHSQPQHF; DNA: TGTGCCACCAGTGATCCCAGGGCCCATAGTCAGCCCCAGCATTTT
V: TRBV7-2; size: NA; J: TRBJ2-1; D: TRBD1; length: 14; CDR3: CASSSAGTDNEQFF; DNA: TGTGCCAGCAGCTCCGCAGGGACAGACAATGAGCAGTTCTTC
V: TRBV10-1; size: NA; J: TRBJ2-1; D: TRBD2; length: 18; CDR3: CASSESPSGSIPYSEQFF; DNA: TGCGCCAGCAGTGAGTCCCCTAGCGGGAGTATACCCTACAGTGAGCAGTTCTTC
V: TRBV11-2; size: NA; J: TRBJ1-1; D: NA; length: 12; CDR3: CASSFGSRSAFF; DNA: TGTGCCAGCAGCTTTGGGTCGCGGTCAGCTTTCTTT
V: TRBV7-2; size: NA; J: TRBJ1-6; D: NA; length: 15; CDR3: CASSLYAGRNSPLHF; DNA: TGTGCCAGCAGCTTATACGCAGGGCGGAATTCACCCCTCCACTTT
V: TRBV3-1/TRBV3-2; size: NA; J: TRBJ2-3; D: NA; length: 17; CDR3: CASSQDGAGPSTDTQYF; DNA: TGTGCCAGCAGCCAAGATGGAGCGGGCCCTAGCACAGATACGCAGTATTTT
V: TRBV19; size: NA; J: TRBJ1-5; D: TRBD1; length: 16; CDR3: CASSPRRTGGNQPQHF; DNA: TGTGCCAGTAGTCCGCGACGGACAGGGGGCAATCAGCCCCAGCATTTT
V: TRBV21-1; size: NA; J: TRBJ2-2; D: NA; length: 17; CDR3: CASRPGAQGQNTGELFF; DNA: TGTGCCAGCAGACCGGGCGCGCAGGGACAAAACACCGGGGAGCTGTTTTTT
V: TRBV6-6; size: NA; J: TRBJ2-1; D: TRBD2; length: 16; CDR3: CASSYPGTSGYNEQFF; DNA: TGTGCCAGCAGTTACCCGGGGACTAGCGGCTACAATGAGCAGTTCTTC
V: TRBV6-4; size: NA; J: TRBJ2-1; D: TRBD2; length: 14; CDR3: CASSHGTSGTQQFF; DNA: TGTGCCAGCAGCCACGGGACTAGCGGGACCCAGCAGTTCTTC
V: TRBV12-3/TRBV12-4; size: once; J: TRBJ1-2; D: NA; length: 13; CDR3: CASSQDGPYGYTF; DNA: TGTGCCAGCAGTCAGGACGGACCCTATGGCTACACCTTC
V: TRBV24-1; size: NA; J: TRBJ1-2; D: TRBD1; length: 14; CDR3: CATSDIDRGYGYTF; DNA: TGTGCCACCAGTGATATTGACAGGGGCTATGGCTACACCTTC
V: TRBV19; size: once; J: TRBJ1-2; D: NA; length: 13; CDR3: CASSIKGNYGYTF; DNA: TGTGCCAGTAGTATAAAGGGGAACTATGGCTACACCTTC
V: TRBV6-5; size: NA; J: TRBJ1-6; D: NA; length: 13; CDR3: CASSYSGHSPLHF; DNA: TGTGCCAGCAGTTACTCGGGGCATTCACCCCTCCACTTT